The source of this T cell receptor (beta chain) is a study of shared clonotypes between healthy human individuals. Study observations and caveats: Deeper or shallower sequencing was expected to change how clonotypes are shared among donors.

Measured with immunoSEQ multiplex PCR; TCRdb has only the in-frame clones, and not every one. The table includes about 87,000 clones, around 43% detected once. None of the donors, who were healthy HIV-negative adults, had recently had acute infections or vaccinations. Each sample came from a Caucasian adult donor living in Nashville, Tennessee. With respect to this clone: As yet, its antigen is unknown.

Germline lookup yields CDR1 LGHNA and CDR2 YSLEER. The CDR3 contains 13 residues. V gave up 0 bases and J gave up 0 bases, with 3 bases separating them. This sequence was found in a woman aged 35 to 49 in good health. Some clones in this sample may be carry-over from other donors' samples. The chain has TRBV4-3 and TRBJ2-7; no definite D call. The sample taken for sequencing was PBMCs. Here the CDR3 DNA reads TGCGCCAGCAGCCAAGATAACTCCTACGAGCAGTACTTC. Translation gives CASSQDNSYEQYF.